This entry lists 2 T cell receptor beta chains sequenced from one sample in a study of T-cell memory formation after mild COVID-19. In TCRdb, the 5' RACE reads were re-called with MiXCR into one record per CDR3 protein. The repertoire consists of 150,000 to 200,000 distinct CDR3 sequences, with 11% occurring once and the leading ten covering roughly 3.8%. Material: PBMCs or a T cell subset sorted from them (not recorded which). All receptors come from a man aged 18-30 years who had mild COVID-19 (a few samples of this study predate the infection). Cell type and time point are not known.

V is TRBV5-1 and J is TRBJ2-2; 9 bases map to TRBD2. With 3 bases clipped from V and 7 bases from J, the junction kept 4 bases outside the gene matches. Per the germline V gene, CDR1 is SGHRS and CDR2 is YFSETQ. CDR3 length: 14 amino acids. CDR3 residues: CASSWGTSSGELFF. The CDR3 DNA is TGCGCCAGCAGCTGGGGGACTAGCAGCGGGGAGCTGTTTTTT.

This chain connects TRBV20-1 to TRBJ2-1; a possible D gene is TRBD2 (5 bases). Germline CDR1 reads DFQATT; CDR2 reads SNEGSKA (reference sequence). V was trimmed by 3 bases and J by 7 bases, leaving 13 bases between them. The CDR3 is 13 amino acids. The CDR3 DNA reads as TGCAGTGCTAGTGGGCTAGCATCGAATGAGCAGTTCTTC. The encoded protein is CSASGLASNEQFF.